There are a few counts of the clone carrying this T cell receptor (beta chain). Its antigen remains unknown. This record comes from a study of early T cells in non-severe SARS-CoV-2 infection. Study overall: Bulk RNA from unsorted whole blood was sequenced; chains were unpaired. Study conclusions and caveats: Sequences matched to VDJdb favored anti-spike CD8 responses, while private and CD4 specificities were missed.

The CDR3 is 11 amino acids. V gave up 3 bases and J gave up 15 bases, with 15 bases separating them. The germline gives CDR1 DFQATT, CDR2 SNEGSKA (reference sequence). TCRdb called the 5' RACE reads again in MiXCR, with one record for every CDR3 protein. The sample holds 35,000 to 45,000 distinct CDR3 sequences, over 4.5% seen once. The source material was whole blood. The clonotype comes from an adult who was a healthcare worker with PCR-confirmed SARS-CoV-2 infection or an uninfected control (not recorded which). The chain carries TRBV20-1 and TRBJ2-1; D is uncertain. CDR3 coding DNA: TGCAGTGCTAGTGTCCGAGCAAAGGGGTTCTTC. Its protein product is CSASVRAKGFF.